This T cell receptor beta chain was documented in a study of shared clonotypes between healthy human individuals. The germline gives CDR1 SGHRS, CDR2 YFSETQ. V was pared by 3 bases and J by 0 bases, with 9 bases between. The CDR3 contains 14 residues. Researchers partitioned CD4+ cells into CD45RA+ naive and CD45RA-negative memory subsets. The table lists this clone with a count of one. Antigen unknown. Overall study findings and caveats: Expectations were that clonotype sharing among donors would be affected by sequencing depth.

Replicate PCRs for sorted subsets used about 200 ng DNA; this equaled about 30,000 T cell genomes. Clones were sequenced by immunoSEQ multiplex PCR, and TCRdb holds only the in-frame ones, with some missing. The repertoire holds 1,400,000 or so clones, with 98% as singletons. The TCR comes from a man under 40 in good health. Source material: naive CD4+ T cells sorted from blood. The subset: CD45RA+ positively selected. The chain is built from TRBV5-1 and TRBJ1-2; weak D call: TRBD1 (5 bases). The CDR3 nucleotides are TGCGCCAGCAGCTCAGACAGACCTAACTATGGCTACACCTTC. Its protein product is CASSSDRPNYGYTF.